One and the same sample provided the 26 T cell receptor beta chains below, sequenced in a study of blood T cell repertoires in COVID-19. Clones were read by immunoSEQ multiplex PCR, and TCRdb kept only the in-frame ones, dropping some. The sample has around 400,000 clones; approximately 88% are singletons. The sequenced material came from peripheral blood. All receptors come from a man aged 35 to 55 with acute or convalescent COVID-19.

This chain joins TRBV30 and TRBJ1-1, with D unresolved. The CDR3 spans 14 residues. V was trimmed by 0 bases and J by 0 bases, leaving 8 bases between them. The germline CDR1 and CDR2 sequences are GTSNPN and SVGIG (reference sequence). CDR3 sequence: CAWSVEFMNTEAFF. CDR3 nucleotides: TGTGCCTGGAGTGTTGAGTTCATGAACACTGAAGCTTTCTTT.

The J gene is TRBJ2-3, the V gene TRBV25-1; tentatively, D is TRBD2 (6 bases). The CDR3 is 16 residues long. Germline V CDR1 and CDR2: MGHDK, SYGVNS. V was pared by 1 base and J by 2 bases, with 13 bases between. The CDR3 coding sequence is TGTGCCAGCAGTGAATTCAGCGGGTGGAACACAGATACGCAGTATTTT. Its protein is CASSEFSGWNTDTQYF.

The V gene is TRBV6-1, the J gene TRBJ1-3; unclear D gene. Trimming pared 2 bases from V and 3 bases from J, leaving 5 bases between. Germline lookup yields CDR1 MNHNS and CDR2 SASEGT. The CDR3 consists of 13 residues. CDR3: CASSEQLGNTIYF. The CDR3 DNA reads as TGTGCCAGCAGTGAACAACTTGGAAACACCATATATTTT.

The genes are TRBV27 and TRBJ2-5; 10 positions agree with TRBD1. The CDR3 sequence is 15 residues long. Germline CDR1 and CDR2: MNHEY and SMNVEV (reference sequence). The V segment lost 6 bases and the J segment 5 bases; nucleotides outside the gene matches: 9. For the CDR3, the DNA is TGTGCCAGCAGATTAGGACAGGGGGTGTGGGAGACCCAGTACTTC. It specifies CASRLGQGVWETQYF.

This clone was found once. This chain connects TRBV2 to TRBJ1-5; D remains ambiguous. The V gene lost 6 bases and the J gene lost 0 bases, with 9 bases spanning the gap. CDR1 and CDR2 from the germline V gene are SNHLY and FYNNEI. The CDR3 length is 14 residues. The CDR3 is CASRETYSNQPQHF. The CDR3 DNA sequence: TGTGCCAGCAGGGAGACCTATAGCAATCAGCCCCAGCATTTT.

This chain joins TRBV9 and TRBJ2-5; 8 nucleotides line up with TRBD1. The CDR3 extends over 14 amino acids. V shed 3 bases and J 2 bases; nucleotides not matched to a gene: 3. Germline CDR1 reads SGDLS; CDR2 reads YYNGEE. CDR3 coding DNA: TGTGCCAGCAGCGGGACAGGGCGACAAGAGACCCAGTACTTC. Protein sequence: CASSGTGRQETQYF.

V usage is TRBV6-5 and J usage is TRBJ2-6; 9 nucleotides line up with TRBD1. CDR1 MNHEY and CDR2 SVGAGI come from the germline V gene. V lost 4 bases to trimming and J lost 2 bases; unmatched junction nucleotides: 3. This CDR3 is built from 16 residues. For the CDR3, the DNA is TGTGCCAGCAGTTCCAGACAGGGGGCTGGGGCCAACGTCCTGACTTTC. Its protein product is CASSSRQGAGANVLTF.

To note about this clone: A much larger clone differs from this one at a single base, so this may be a read error. The sample contains more than one DNA sequence encoding this CDR3. The rearrangement uses TRBV28 and TRBJ1-2, with 9 nucleotides matching TRBD1. This CDR3 has 13 residues. Germline assignment: CDR1 MDHEN and CDR2 SYDVKM. With 5 bases clipped from V and 4 bases from J, the junction kept 2 bases outside the gene matches. CDR3 in DNA: TGTGCCAGCAGTCCGGGACAGGGCTATGGCTACACCTTC. This gives the protein CASSPGQGYGYTF.

This clone appeared a single time. The chain carries TRBV18 and TRBJ2-5; 7 nucleotides agree with TRBD1. Germline V CDR1 and CDR2: KGHSH, LQKENI. The CDR3 totals 14 residues. V gave up 3 bases and J gave up 4 bases; unmatched junction bases: 5. This CDR3 is CASSPGQAGETQYF. The DNA for the CDR3 is TGTGCCAGCTCACCTGGACAGGCAGGAGAGACCCAGTACTTC.

The chain recombines TRBV11-2 with TRBJ1-2, with a weak D call TRBD1 (6 bases). Trimming removed 4 bases from V and 4 bases from J, with 13 bases in between. Germline CDR1 is SGHAT and CDR2 is FQNNGV. This CDR3 spans 14 amino acids. For the CDR3, the DNA is TGTGCCAGCAGCTCCTCCGGGACAAGCTATGGCTACACCTTC. The encoded protein is CASSSSGTSYGYTF.

The V gene is TRBV5-1, the J gene TRBJ1-5; the match to TRBD1 covers 7 bases. Losses at the gene ends were 5 bases for V and 1 base for J; bases not matched to a gene: 3. The CDR3 is 14 amino acids. Germline lookup yields CDR1 SGHRS and CDR2 YFSETQ. The CDR3 nucleotides are TGCGCCAGCAGAGAGACAGGGAGCAATCAGCCCCAGCATTTT. This codes for CASRETGSNQPQHF.

As for this clone: This sample also contains other DNA sequences that code for the same CDR3. This chain joins TRBV3-1 (or the pseudogene TRBV3-2) and TRBJ2-2; D is uncertain. The V end was cut by 1 base, the J end by 1 base, with 4 bases between. The CDR3 loop spans 14 amino acids. CDR1 LGHDT and CDR2 YNNKEL come from the germline V gene (reference sequence). The CDR3 bases are TGTGCCAGCAGCCAAGCCCAGAACACCGGGGAGCTGTTTTTT. It encodes CASSQAQNTGELFF.

J is TRBJ2-7 and V is TRBV11-2, with D possibly being TRBD2 (5 bases). The CDR3 has 14 amino acids. Germline V gives CDR1 SGHAT, CDR2 FQNNGV. The ends were cut back, 4 bases at V and 3 bases at J, with 13 bases in the middle. CDR3 sequence reads: CASSSTSGGYEQYF. The CDR3 nucleotides are TGTGCCAGCAGCTCGACGAGCGGCGGCTACGAGCAGTACTTC.

This sequence joins TRBV20-1 and TRBJ1-1; D is uncertain. V was pared by 6 bases and J by 1 base, with 6 bases between. Germline V gene data show CDR1 as DFQATT and CDR2 as SNEGSKA (reference sequence). The CDR3 length is 11 residues. CDR3 residues: CSAQENTEAFF. CDR3 coding DNA: TGCAGTGCCCAGGAGAACACTGAAGCTTTCTTT.

This clone was observed a single time. The chain uses TRBV11-2 and TRBJ2-7; D gene unclear. From germline, CDR1 is SGHAT and CDR2 FQNNGV. The CDR3 loop spans 14 amino acids. The germline V and J ends were trimmed by 4 bases and 3 bases, with 13 bases remaining between them. The CDR3 spells CASSSLRFFYEQYF. CDR3 nucleotide sequence: TGTGCCAGCAGCTCTCTTCGGTTTTTCTACGAGCAGTACTTC.

The chain employs TRBV12-3 or TRBV12-4 and TRBJ2-7; no clear D. V shed 8 bases and J shed 4 bases, with 15 bases lying between them. The CDR3 runs to 13 residues. DNA of the CDR3: TGTGCCAGCGCGTACTCCGACTCATACGAGCAGTACTTC. It translates to CASAYSDSYEQYF.

The rearrangement uses TRBV14 and TRBJ2-6, with 11 bases that match TRBD1. The CDR3 loop spans 22 amino acids. CDR1 and CDR2 from the germline V gene are SGHDN and FVKESK. V dropped 6 bases and J dropped 4; count of bases not matched to a gene: 23. CDR3 loop: CASSPPRGRRDRGGTGANVLTF. In DNA form, the CDR3 reads TGTGCCAGCAGTCCCCCCCGCGGTCGGAGGGACAGGGGGGGGACAGGGGCCAACGTCCTGACTTTC.

This clone was seen a few times. CDR3: CASERNRGGRETQYF. The CDR3 coding sequence is TGTGCCAGTGAAAGGAACAGGGGCGGTCGAGAGACCCAGTACTTC. The chain has TRBV19 and TRBJ2-5, with TRBD1 matching 7 bases. CDR3 size: 15 residues. V trimming: 8 bases; J trimming: 4 bases; junction bases outside the gene matches: 13. Per germline, CDR1 LNHDA and CDR2 SQIVND (reference sequence). Variable domain in full (rest from reference TRBV19 and TRBJ2-5): DGGITQSPKYLFRKEGQNVTLSCEQNLNHDAMYWYRQDPGQGLRLIYYSQIVNDFQKGDIAEGYSVSREKKESFPLTVTSAQKNPTAFYLCASERNRGGRETQYFGPGTRLLVL.

This chain links TRBV28 with TRBJ2-7; D is undetermined. V was pared by 3 bases and J by 2 bases, with 11 bases between. Germline assignment: CDR1 MDHEN and CDR2 SYDVKM. This CDR3 comprises 14 residues. Written as DNA, the CDR3 is TGTGCCAGCAGTTTTGCCAGGTTCGCCTACGAGCAGTACTTC. It encodes CASSFARFAYEQYF.

Only one count was recorded for this clone. This sequence joins TRBV27 and TRBJ1-5; 7 bases fit TRBD1. CDR1 and CDR2 (germline): MNHEY, SMNVEV (reference sequence). CDR3 length equals 15 residues. Losses at the gene ends were 5 bases for V and 3 bases for J; bases not matched to a gene: 7. The CDR3 nucleotides read TGTGCCAGCAGTGCCGGGACAGTGCTCAATCAGCCCCAGCATTTT. It translates to CASSAGTVLNQPQHF.

This chain joins TRBV30 and TRBJ1-1; D remains ambiguous. V lost 5 bases, J lost 5 bases, and 15 bases lay in between. The germline gives CDR1 GTSNPN, CDR2 SVGIG (reference sequence). The CDR3 has 13 residues. CDR3 DNA: TGTGCCTGGGACGACATATCCTCAACTGAAGCTTTCTTT. Translation gives CAWDDISSTEAFF. Together with reference TRBV30 and TRBJ1-1, the CDR3 gives the full variable domain: SQTIHQWPATLVQPVGSPLSLECTVEGTSNPNLYWYRQAAGRGLQLLFYSVGIGQISSEVPQNLSASRPQDRQFILSSKKLLLSDSGFYLCAWDDISSTEAFFGQGTRLTVV.

CDR3 in amino acids: CASSFSLDRESSYEQYF. CDR3 bases: TGTGCCAGCAGCTTTAGCCTAGATCGAGAGAGCTCCTACGAGCAGTACTTC. The chain uses TRBV28 and TRBJ2-7; D remains unclear. Per germline, CDR1 MDHEN and CDR2 SYDVKM. The V gene lost 6 bases and the J gene lost 0 bases, with 21 bases spanning the gap. The CDR3 length is 17 residues. Looking up the rest from reference TRBV28 and TRBJ2-7 gives the full variable domain: DVKVTQSSRYLVKRTGEKVFLECVQDMDHENMFWYRQDPGLGLRLIYFSYDVKMKEKGDIPEGYSVSREKKERFSLILESASTNQTSMYLCASSFSLDRESSYEQYFGPGTRLTVT.

The CDR3 here is CASSPSQHRGSPLHF. The CDR3 nucleotides are TGTGCCAGCAGCCCCTCGCAGCACAGGGGCTCACCCCTCCACTTT. The V call is TRBV5-8, the J call TRBJ1-6, with 7 nucleotides matching TRBD1. Germline loops: CDR1 SGHTS, CDR2 YDEGEE. The CDR3 sequence is 15 residues long. V was clipped by 4 bases and J by 10 bases; unmatched bases: 11.

The chain couples TRBV27 to TRBJ2-1; 7 bases are shared with TRBD2. Germline values: CDR1 MNHEY, CDR2 SMNVEV (reference sequence). The CDR3 loop spans 12 amino acids. The CDR3 spells CASGEGLGEQFF. The CDR3 DNA reads TGTGCTTCCGGGGAAGGACTAGGAGAGCAGTTCTTC.

This clone has just a few counts. The rearrangement links TRBV10-2 to TRBJ2-3; 10 bases match TRBD2. After removal of 4 bases from V and 1 base from J, the junction contained 8 bases not matched to a gene. Germline V gene lookup returns CDR1 WSHSY and CDR2 SAAADI. The CDR3 length is 17 residues. CDR3 sequence reads: CASSGLLGLAGTDTQYF. CDR3 bases: TGCGCCAGCAGTGGGCTCCTCGGACTAGCGGGCACAGATACGCAGTATTTT.

The J gene is TRBJ1-1, the V gene TRBV28; 7 bases are a match to TRBD1. The CDR3 spans 15 residues. The V and J ends lost 4 bases and 5 bases, in that order; junction bases with no gene match: 10. Germline V CDR1 and CDR2: MDHEN, SYDVKM. The CDR3 DNA reads as TGTGCCAGCAGTTCGTTGACAGGGAGGATAACTGAAGCTTTCTTT. Its translation: CASSSLTGRITEAFF.